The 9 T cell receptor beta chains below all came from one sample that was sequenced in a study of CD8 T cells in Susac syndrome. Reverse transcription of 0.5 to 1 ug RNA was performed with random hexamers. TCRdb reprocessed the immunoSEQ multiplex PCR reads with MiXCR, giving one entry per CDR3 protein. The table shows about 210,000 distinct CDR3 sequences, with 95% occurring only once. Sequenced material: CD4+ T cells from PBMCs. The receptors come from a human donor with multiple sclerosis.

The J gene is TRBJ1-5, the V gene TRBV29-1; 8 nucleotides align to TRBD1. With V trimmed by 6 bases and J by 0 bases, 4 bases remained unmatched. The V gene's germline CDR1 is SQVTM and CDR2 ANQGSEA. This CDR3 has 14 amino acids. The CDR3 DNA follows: TGCAGCGTATCCGACAGGGGTAGCAATCAGCCCCAGCATTTT. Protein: CSVSDRGSNQPQHF.

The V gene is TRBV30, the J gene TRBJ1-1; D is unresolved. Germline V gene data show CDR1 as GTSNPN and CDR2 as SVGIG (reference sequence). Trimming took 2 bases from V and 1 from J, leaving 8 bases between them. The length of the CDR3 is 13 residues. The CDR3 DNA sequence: TGTGCCTGGAGTCGACGGAGGAACACTGAAGCTTTCTTT. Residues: CAWSRRRNTEAFF.

The CDR3 bases are TGTGCCAGCAGCTTGGTTGAGGGTGAGCAGTTCTTC. This translates into CASSLVEGEQFF. The chain uses TRBV5-4 and TRBJ2-1; D might be TRBD2 (5 bases). V was shortened by 0 bases and J by 9 bases, with 7 bases between the two germline ends. CDR1 is SGHNT and CDR2 is YYREEE in the germline V gene (reference sequence). CDR3 length: 12 residues. Filled out from reference TRBV5-4 and TRBJ2-1, the complete variable domain reads ETGVTQSPTHLIKTRGQQVTLRCSSQSGHNTVSWYQQALGQGPQFIFQYYREEENGRGNFPPRFSGLQFPNYSSELNVNALELDDSALYLCASSLVEGEQFFGPGTRLTVL.

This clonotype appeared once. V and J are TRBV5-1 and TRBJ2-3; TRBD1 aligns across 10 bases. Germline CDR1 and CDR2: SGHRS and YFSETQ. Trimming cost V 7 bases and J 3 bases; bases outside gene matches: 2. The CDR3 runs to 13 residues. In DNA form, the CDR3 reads TGCGCCAGCGGACAGGGGGGGACAGATACGCAGTATTTT. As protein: CASGQGGTDTQYF.

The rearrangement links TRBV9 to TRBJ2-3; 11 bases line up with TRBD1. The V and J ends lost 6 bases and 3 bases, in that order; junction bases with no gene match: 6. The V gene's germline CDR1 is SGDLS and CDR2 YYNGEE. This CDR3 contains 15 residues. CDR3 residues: CASTLGQGATDTQYF. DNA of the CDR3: TGTGCCAGCACCCTAGGACAGGGGGCTACAGATACGCAGTATTTT.

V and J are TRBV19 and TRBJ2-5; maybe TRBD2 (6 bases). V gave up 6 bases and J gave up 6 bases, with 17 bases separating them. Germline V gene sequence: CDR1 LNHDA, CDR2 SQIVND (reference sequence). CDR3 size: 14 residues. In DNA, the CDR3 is TGTGCCAGTAGATCGGGTGGAGGGGCCAAGACCCAGTACTTC. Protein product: CASRSGGGAKTQYF.

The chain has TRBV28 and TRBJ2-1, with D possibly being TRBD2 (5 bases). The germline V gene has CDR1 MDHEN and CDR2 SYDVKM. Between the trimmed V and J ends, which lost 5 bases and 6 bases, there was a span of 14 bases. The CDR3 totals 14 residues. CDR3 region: CASSAGGLRNEQFF. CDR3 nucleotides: TGTGCCAGCAGTGCGGGCGGGTTGCGCAATGAGCAGTTCTTC.

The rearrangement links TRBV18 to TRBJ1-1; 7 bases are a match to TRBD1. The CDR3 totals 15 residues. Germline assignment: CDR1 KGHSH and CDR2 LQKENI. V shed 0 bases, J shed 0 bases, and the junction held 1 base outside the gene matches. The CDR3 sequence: CASSPPRGLNTEAFF. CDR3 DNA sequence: TGTGCCAGCTCACCACCGAGGGGGCTGAACACTGAAGCTTTCTTT.

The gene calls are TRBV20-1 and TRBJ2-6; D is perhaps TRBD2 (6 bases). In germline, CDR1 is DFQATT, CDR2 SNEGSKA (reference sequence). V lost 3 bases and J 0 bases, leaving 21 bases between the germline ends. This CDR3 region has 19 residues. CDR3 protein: CSARGGLLEATSGANVLTF. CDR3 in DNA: TGCAGTGCTAGGGGGGGACTCCTCGAAGCCACCTCTGGGGCCAACGTCCTGACTTTC.